These T cell receptor beta chains were read from a single sample in a study of T-cell reconstitution after alpha-beta-depleted transplantation in children. TCRdb re-derived calls from the PCR reads in MiXCR, one entry per CDR3 protein. The sample holds 600,000 or so distinct CDR3 sequences; under 30% are singletons and the top ten take around 14%. This specimen consisted of PBMCs, mostly from graft donor cells, obtained 360 days after TCRalphabeta/CD19-depleted stem cell transplant. These receptors were collected from a boy younger than two who had a stem cell transplant for acute myeloid leukemia, so the T cells may come from the graft donor. CDR3s include the opening cysteine and the closing phenylalanine or tryptophan. The D gene is left open where the match is weak. For some rows the clone size is stated as once, few or many, or as a class when expanded; others skip it.

abundance	d_gene	v_gene	j_gene	CDR3aa	CDR3nt
many	TRBD2	TRBV25-1	TRBJ2-3	CASSDLRLAGGLTDTQYF	TGTGCCAGCAGTGATCTGAGGCTAGCGGGGGGTTTAACAGATACGCAGTATTTT
many	TRBD2	TRBV2	TRBJ2-3	CASRKLAGGTDTQYF	TGTGCCAGCAGGAAGTTAGCGGGGGGCACAGATACGCAGTATTTT
few	TRBD2	TRBV20-1	TRBJ2-5	CSARDVGLAGAFIQETQYF	TGCAGTGCTAGAGATGTAGGCCTAGCGGGGGCCTTCATCCAAGAGACCCAGTACTTC
few	-	TRBV6-5	TRBJ1-3	CASSYSDTSGNTIYF	TGTGCCAGCAGTTACTCCGACACTTCTGGAAACACCATATATTTT
-	-	TRBV6-1	TRBJ2-3	CASMRDSTDTQYF	TGTGCCAGCATGAGGGACAGCACAGATACGCAGTATTTT
-	-	TRBV20-1	TRBJ2-3	CSASSEANTQYF	TGCAGTGCTAGCTCGGAGGCAAATACGCAGTATTTT
many	TRBD1	TRBV6-5	TRBJ1-2	CASSYSSKGASGYTF	TGTGCCAGCAGTTACTCGAGTAAGGGGGCCAGTGGCTACACCTTC
many	TRBD1	TRBV5-1	TRBJ2-4	CASSLGTGFKNIQYF	TGCGCCAGCAGCTTGGGGACAGGGTTCAAAAACATTCAGTACTTC
many	-	TRBV12-3/TRBV12-4	TRBJ2-3	CASSLWDTQYF	TGTGCCAGCAGTTTATGGGATACGCAGTATTTT
many	TRBD1	TRBV27	TRBJ2-7	CASSFGQGNEQYF	TGTGCCAGCAGTTTTGGACAGGGAAACGAGCAGTACTTC
many	TRBD2	TRBV28	TRBJ2-5	CASSLILGGGTLQTQYF	TGTGCCAGCAGTTTAATCCTCGGCGGGGGAACGTTGCAGACCCAGTACTTC
few	-	TRBV5-1	TRBJ1-4	CASSLGDEWEKLFF	TGCGCCAGCAGCTTGGGGGACGAGTGGGAAAAACTGTTTTTT
few	TRBD1	TRBV20-1	TRBJ2-1	CSARARGPGYNEQFF	TGCAGTGCTAGAGCTAGGGGGCCGGGGTACAATGAGCAGTTCTTC
many	-	TRBV6-1	TRBJ2-5	CASSESRTGASLETQYF	TGTGCCAGCAGTGAATCACGGACTGGGGCGTCGTTGGAGACCCAGTACTTC
-	TRBD1	TRBV7-9	TRBJ2-1	CASSPRAGTGGQSEQFF	TGTGCCAGCAGCCCCCGGGCCGGGACAGGGGGCCAGAGTGAGCAGTTCTTC
-	TRBD1	TRBV28	TRBJ1-5	CASTGVLPDQPQHF	TGTGCCAGTACAGGGGTCCTTCCCGATCAGCCCCAGCATTTT
many	-	TRBV29-1	TRBJ1-1	CSAYLDRTYEAFF	TGCAGCGCTTACCTCGACCGTACGTATGAAGCTTTCTTT
-	TRBD1	TRBV5-1	TRBJ1-1	CASSSSGTAEAFF	TGCGCCAGCAGCTCGAGTGGGACAGCGGAAGCTTTCTTT
few	-	TRBV9	TRBJ2-3	CASNGKTYSSTDTQYF	TGTGCCAGCAATGGGAAGACATATTCTAGCACAGATACGCAGTATTTT
-	-	TRBV10-3	TRBJ2-5	CAISAGSPQETQYF	TGTGCCATCAGTGCCGGGAGTCCTCAAGAGACCCAGTACTTC
few	TRBD1	TRBV20-1	TRBJ1-1	CSAGRTGRDTEAFF	TGCAGTGCTGGCCGGACAGGGCGCGACACTGAAGCTTTCTTT
few	TRBD2	TRBV11-2	TRBJ2-1	CASSLVYIAGATSYNEQFF	TGTGCCAGCAGCTTAGTCTATATAGCGGGGGCGACCTCCTACAATGAGCAGTTCTTC
-	-	TRBV20-1	TRBJ2-3	CSARQGGTDTQYF	TGCAGTGCTAGGCAGGGTGGGACAGATACGCAGTATTTT
many	-	TRBV6-1	TRBJ1-2	CASSADTGRGYGYTF	TGTGCCAGCAGTGCCGATACAGGGAGAGGCTATGGCTACACCTTC
-	TRBD1	TRBV6-4	TRBJ1-4	CASRGTGRRDEKLFF	TGTGCCAGCAGAGGGACAGGGCGGCGTGATGAAAAACTGTTTTTT
many	-	TRBV7-9	TRBJ1-1	CASSWGAGMNTEAFF	TGTGCCAGCAGCTGGGGGGCAGGGATGAACACTGAAGCTTTCTTT
few	TRBD2	TRBV7-2	TRBJ2-1	CASGSLAGGEFF	TGTGCCAGCGGATCATTAGCGGGGGGGGAGTTCTTC
-	-	TRBV11-2	TRBJ1-1	CASSLSAGGIGAFF	TGTGCCAGCAGCTTATCAGCCGGGGGGATTGGGGCTTTCTTT